The present entry profiles one T cell receptor (beta chain) with its context. The specificity of this receptor is unknown. Base qualities are not provided; no much larger clone lies one nucleotide away. Patients with autoimmune disease history or receiving systemic immunosuppression were excluded from the trial. Peripheral blood for TCR sequencing was collected from all dose cohorts at baseline, on cycle 4 day 1, and on cycle 7 day 1. The samples were drawn from a first-in-human, open-label, multicenter phase I dose-escalation trial of ivuxolimab. The trial enrolled adults with locally advanced or metastatic head and neck squamous cell, hepatocellular, melanoma or renal cell carcinoma. Before TCR sequencing, CD4+ T cells and CD8+ T cells were sorted from peripheral blood as separate populations. The sample originates from a study of OX40 agonist ivuxolimab in advanced cancers. In terms of the full investigation: Ivuxolimab was a fully human IgG2 agonistic monoclonal antibody targeting the costimulatory receptor OX40 (CD134). Intravenous ivuxolimab was administered to patients every 2 weeks at six dose levels: 0.01, 0.1, 0.3, 1.5, 3 and 10 mg/kg. Prior anti-PD-1, anti-PD-L1 or anti-CTLA-4 therapy was permitted, and checkpoint inhibitors had been received by around 39% of dose-escalation patients. In the dose-escalation cohort, 70% to 90% of patients were male, and the mean age was approximately 60 years with a range of roughly 23 to 79. Among the 52 dose-escalation patients, around 19 had hepatocellular carcinoma, roughly 15 melanoma, 9 renal cell carcinoma and 9 head and neck cancer. The monotherapy dose-escalation portion (N ≈ 57 patients) of the phase I ivuxolimab trial is reported in the paper. Peripheral TCRbeta sequencing aimed to test whether ivuxolimab altered TCR sequence diversity and caused clonal T-cell expansion. Partial responses occurred in three dose-escalation patients: two with cutaneous melanoma and one with hepatocellular carcinoma.

As encoded in the germline V gene, CDR1 is SNHLY while CDR2 is FYNNEI. The CDR3, from cysteine to phenylalanine, totals 12 residues. The kept DNA is CDR3 alone, 36 bases in frame from the first base. The junction shows trimming of 7 bases on V and 2 bases on J, plus 8 bases between the germline ends. Here is what the overall study found, with its caveats: After ivuxolimab, CD8+ T cells had more expanded clones than CD4+ T cells on average. Low levels of normalized T-cell clonal expansion were also seen in some nonresponding patients. In partial responders in the 0.1-3.0 mg/kg groups, normalized peripheral clonal expansion was found to be among the lowest, especially among CD8+ T cells. The antigen specificity of the clonally expanded peripheral T cells was not determined. Clonal expansion of both CD4+ and CD8+ blood T cells was observed from baseline to week 6 at doses 0.1 to 3.0 mg/kg.

Genomic DNA was isolated from the sorted cells so that the TCRbeta CDR3 region could be sequenced. TCRbeta CDR3 regions were sequenced using the immunoSEQ Assay. TCRdb mirrors the immuneACCESS table, restricted to in-frame sequences. Some clones are absent from its copies; in checked studies, under half trace to an unresolved V gene, and the reason for the others is unknown. This sample has tens of thousands of clones in its table, and less than 90% of those were observed once. 0.7% to 0.9% of the sample is taken by the ten largest. Rearrangement joined TRBV2 to TRBJ1-1; the D gene cannot be named for sure. The source was CD4+ or CD8+ T cells sorted from blood, collected in a trial of the OX40 agonist ivuxolimab. The receptor was isolated from an adult with an advanced solid tumor such as melanoma, head and neck, liver or kidney cancer. The DNA reads as follows: TGTGCCAGCACGGGGTTAAACACTGAAGCTTTCTTT. Its translation is CASTGLNTEAFF.